The sequence of this TCR beta chain was determined in a study of T cell repertoires in cytomegalovirus infection. Turning to the study itself: Public TCR beta signatures provided an indication of both CMV infection and a matching HLA type. Notes on the study in general: Dominating the ex vivo response were HLA-C-restricted CMV-specific TCR beta clonotypes.

TCRdb used MiXCR to reprocess the reads, holding one entry per CDR3 protein. There are over 100,000 distinct CDR3 sequences in the sample; roughly a tenth occur only once, and 31% lies in the top ten. This clonotype was detected only a few times. Antigen: not known. This TCR came from a human donor in good health (CMV status not recorded). Some clones in this sample may be carry-over from other donors' samples. Sequenced: PBMCs, sequenced either directly or after in vitro stimulation (not recorded which).

This CDR3 is CASLRARWEGRDEQFF. The CDR3 DNA sequence: TGTGCCAGCCTTAGGGCCCGGTGGGAGGGCCGCGATGAGCAGTTCTTC. The rearrangement links TRBV2 to TRBJ2-1; 7 bases line up with TRBD2. The CDR3 length is 16 residues. Unmatched junction bases numbered 18, after V lost 8 bases and J lost 8 bases. Germline lookup yields CDR1 SNHLY and CDR2 FYNNEI.